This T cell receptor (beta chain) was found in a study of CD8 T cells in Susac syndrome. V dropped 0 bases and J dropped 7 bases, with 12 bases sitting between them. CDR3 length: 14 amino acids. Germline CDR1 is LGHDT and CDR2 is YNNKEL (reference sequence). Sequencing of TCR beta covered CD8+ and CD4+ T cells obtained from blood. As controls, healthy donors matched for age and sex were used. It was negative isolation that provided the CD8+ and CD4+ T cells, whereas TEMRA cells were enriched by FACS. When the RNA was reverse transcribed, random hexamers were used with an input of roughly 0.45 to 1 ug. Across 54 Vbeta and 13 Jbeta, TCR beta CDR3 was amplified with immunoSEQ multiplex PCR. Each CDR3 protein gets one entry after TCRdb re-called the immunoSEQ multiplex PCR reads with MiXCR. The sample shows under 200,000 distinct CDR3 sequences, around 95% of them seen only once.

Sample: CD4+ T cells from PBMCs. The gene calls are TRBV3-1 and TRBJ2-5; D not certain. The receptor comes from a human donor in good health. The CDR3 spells CASSQEQQRGTQYF. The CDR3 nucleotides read TGTGCCAGCAGCCAAGAACAGCAGAGAGGGACCCAGTACTTC.